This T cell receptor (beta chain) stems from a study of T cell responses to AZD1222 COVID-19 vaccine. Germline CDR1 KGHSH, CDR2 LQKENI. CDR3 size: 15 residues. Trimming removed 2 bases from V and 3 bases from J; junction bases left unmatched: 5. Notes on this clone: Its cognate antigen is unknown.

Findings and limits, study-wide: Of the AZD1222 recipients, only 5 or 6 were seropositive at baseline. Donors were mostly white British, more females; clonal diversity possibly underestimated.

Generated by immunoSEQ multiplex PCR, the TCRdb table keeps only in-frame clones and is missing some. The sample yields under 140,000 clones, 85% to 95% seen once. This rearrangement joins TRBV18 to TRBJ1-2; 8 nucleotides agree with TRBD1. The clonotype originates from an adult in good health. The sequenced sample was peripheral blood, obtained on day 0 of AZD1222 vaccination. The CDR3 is CASSPARQGHYGYTF. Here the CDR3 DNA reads TGTGCCAGCTCACCAGCTAGACAGGGGCACTATGGCTACACCTTC.